This T cell receptor (beta chain) was identified in a study of T cell clonality in common variable immunodeficiency. Most patients and controls had Caucasian heritage. Heparinized whole blood, about 5 to 9 ml, came from each donor. This table comes from immunoSEQ multiplex PCR, and its TCRdb copy is limited to in-frame clones, with some not included. Found here are 51,000 or so clones, no singletons; the ten largest cover around 2%. Whole-study results and caveats: CVID subjects showed higher TCRbeta clonality than healthy controls.

This clone appeared many times. No antigen is known for it. The CDR3 goes on 3 residues after the read ends, and that part is filled in from the germline J gene. This CDR3 is 15 amino acids long. Trimming took off 6 bases at V and 2 bases at J, with 14 bases between the two ends. This clonotype was obtained from a person between 18 and 75 years old in good health. Sequenced sample: peripheral blood mononuclear cells. V usage is TRBV12-3 or TRBV12-4 and J usage is TRBJ2-1, with D possibly TRBD1 on 5 matching bases. This CDR3 reads CASSDRRGAYNEQFF. The sequenced CDR3 bases are TGTGCCAGCAGCGATAGAAGGGGCGCCTACAATGAG.